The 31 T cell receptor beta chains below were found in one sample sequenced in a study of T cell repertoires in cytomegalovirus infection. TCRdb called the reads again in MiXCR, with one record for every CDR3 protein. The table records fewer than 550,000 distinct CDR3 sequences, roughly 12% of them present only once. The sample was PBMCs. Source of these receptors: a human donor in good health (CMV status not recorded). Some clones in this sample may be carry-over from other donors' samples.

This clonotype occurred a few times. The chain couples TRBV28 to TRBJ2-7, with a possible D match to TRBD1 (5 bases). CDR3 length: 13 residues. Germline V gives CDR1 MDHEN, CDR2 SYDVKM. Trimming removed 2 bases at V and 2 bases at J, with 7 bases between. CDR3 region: CASSLGAPYEQYF. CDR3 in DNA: TGTGCCAGCAGTTTAGGGGCCCCCTACGAGCAGTACTTC.

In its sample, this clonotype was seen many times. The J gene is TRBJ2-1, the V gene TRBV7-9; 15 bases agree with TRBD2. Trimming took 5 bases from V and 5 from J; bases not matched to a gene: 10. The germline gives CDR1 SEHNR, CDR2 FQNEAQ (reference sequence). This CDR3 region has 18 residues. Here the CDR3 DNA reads TGTGCCAGCAGCCTGGGACTAGCGGGAGGAGTCGACGACAATGAGCAGTTCTTC. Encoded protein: CASSLGLAGGVDDNEQFF.

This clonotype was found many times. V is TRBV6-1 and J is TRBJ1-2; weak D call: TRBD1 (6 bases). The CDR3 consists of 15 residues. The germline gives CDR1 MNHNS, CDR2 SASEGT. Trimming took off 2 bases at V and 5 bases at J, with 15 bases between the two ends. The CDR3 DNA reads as TGTGCCAGCAGTGAAATTCCGGGGGCGCGGTATGGCTACACCTTC. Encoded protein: CASSEIPGARYGYTF.

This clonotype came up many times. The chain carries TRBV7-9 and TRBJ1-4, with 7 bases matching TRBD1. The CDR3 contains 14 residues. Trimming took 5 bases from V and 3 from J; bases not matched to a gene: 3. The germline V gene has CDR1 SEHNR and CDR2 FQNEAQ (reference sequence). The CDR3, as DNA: TGTGCCAGCAGCCCGGGACAGTCTAATGAAAAACTGTTTTTT. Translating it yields CASSPGQSNEKLFF.

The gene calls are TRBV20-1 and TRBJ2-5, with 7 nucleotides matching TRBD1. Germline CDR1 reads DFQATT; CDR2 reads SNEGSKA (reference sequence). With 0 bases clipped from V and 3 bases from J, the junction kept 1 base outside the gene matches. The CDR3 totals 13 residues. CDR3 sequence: CSARDDREETQYF. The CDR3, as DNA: TGCAGTGCTAGAGACGACAGGGAAGAGACCCAGTACTTC.

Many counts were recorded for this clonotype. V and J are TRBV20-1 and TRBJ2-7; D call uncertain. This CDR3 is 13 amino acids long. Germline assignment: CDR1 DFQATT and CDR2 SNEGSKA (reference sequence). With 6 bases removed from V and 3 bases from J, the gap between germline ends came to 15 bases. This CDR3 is CSAPDALRYEQYF. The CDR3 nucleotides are TGCAGTGCCCCGGACGCCCTCCGCTACGAGCAGTACTTC.

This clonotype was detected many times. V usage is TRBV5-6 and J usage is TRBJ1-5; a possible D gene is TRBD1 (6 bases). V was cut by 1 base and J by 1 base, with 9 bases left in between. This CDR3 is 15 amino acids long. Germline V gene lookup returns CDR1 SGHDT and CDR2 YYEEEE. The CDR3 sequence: CASSLQGRSNQPQHF. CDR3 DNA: TGTGCCAGCAGCTTGCAGGGGCGAAGCAATCAGCCCCAGCATTTT. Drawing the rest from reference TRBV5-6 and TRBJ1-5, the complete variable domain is DAGVTQSPTHLIKTRGQQVTLRCSPKSGHDTVSWYQQALGQGPQFIFQYYEEEERQRGNFPDRFSGHQFPNYSSELNVNALLLGDSALYLCASSLQGRSNQPQHFGDGTRLSIL.

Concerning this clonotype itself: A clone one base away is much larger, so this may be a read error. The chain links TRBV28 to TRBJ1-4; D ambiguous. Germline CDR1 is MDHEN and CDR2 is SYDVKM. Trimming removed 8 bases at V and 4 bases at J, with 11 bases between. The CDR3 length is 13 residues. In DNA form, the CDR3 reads TGTGCCAGCTTCGACGGGGATAATGAAAAACTGTTTTTT. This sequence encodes CASFDGDNEKLFF.

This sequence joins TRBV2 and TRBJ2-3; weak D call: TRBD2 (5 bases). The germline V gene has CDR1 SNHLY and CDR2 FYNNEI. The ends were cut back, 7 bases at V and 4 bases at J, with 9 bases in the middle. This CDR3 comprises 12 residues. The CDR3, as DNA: TGTGCCAGCACGAGGGTGGCAGATACGCAGTATTTT. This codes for CASTRVADTQYF.

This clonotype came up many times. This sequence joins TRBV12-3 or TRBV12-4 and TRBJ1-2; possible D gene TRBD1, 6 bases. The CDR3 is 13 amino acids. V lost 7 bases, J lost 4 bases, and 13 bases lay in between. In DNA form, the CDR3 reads TGTGCCAGCAATATCAAGGGGGGCTATGGCTACACCTTC. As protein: CASNIKGGYGYTF.

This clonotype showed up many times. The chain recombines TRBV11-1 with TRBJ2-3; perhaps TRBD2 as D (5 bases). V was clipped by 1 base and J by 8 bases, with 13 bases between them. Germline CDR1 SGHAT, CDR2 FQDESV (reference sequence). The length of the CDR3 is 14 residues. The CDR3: CASSLDQGSVTQYF. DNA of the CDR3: TGTGCCAGCAGCTTAGACCAAGGGAGTGTTACGCAGTATTTT.

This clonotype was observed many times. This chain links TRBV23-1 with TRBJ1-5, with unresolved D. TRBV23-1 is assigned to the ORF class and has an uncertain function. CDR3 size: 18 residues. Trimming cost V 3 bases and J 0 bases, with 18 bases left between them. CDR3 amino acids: CASSHRGLSTYSNQPQHF. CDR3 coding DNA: TGCGCCAGCAGTCACCGCGGACTATCAACTTATAGCAATCAGCCCCAGCATTTT.

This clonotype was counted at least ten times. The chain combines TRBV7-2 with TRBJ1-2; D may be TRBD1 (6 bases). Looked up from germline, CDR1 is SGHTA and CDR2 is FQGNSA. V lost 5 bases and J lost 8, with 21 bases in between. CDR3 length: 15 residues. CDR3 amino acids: CASSPVSGAAEGYTF. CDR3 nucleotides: TGTGCCAGCAGCCCTGTGTCGGGGGCAGCGGAAGGCTACACCTTC.

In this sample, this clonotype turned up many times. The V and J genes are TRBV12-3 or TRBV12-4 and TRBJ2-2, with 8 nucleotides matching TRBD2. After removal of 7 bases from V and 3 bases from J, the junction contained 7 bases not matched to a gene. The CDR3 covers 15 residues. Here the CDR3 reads CASIIAGSYTGELFF. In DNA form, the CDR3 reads TGTGCCAGCATTATAGCGGGGTCCTACACCGGGGAGCTGTTTTTT.

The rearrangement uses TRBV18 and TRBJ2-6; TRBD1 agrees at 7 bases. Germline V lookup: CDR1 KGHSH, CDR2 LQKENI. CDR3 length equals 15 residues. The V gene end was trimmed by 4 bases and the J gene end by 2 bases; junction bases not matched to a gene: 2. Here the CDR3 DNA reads TGTGCCAGCTCACGGGACAGAACTGGGGCCAACGTCCTGACTTTC. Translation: CASSRDRTGANVLTF.

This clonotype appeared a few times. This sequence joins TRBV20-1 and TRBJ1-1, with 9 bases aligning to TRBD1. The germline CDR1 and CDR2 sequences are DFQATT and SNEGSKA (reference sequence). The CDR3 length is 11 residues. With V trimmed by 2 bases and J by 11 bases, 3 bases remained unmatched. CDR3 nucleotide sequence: TGCAGTGCTAGATTGACAGGGGGTGCTTTCTTT. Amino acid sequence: CSARLTGGAFF.

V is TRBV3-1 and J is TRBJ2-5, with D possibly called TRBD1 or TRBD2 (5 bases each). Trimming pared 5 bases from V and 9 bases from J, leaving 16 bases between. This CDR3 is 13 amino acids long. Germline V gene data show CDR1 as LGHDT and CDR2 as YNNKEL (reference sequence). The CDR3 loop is CASSDRGVGAQYF. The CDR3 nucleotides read TGTGCCAGCAGCGATAGGGGTGTGGGAGCCCAGTACTTC.

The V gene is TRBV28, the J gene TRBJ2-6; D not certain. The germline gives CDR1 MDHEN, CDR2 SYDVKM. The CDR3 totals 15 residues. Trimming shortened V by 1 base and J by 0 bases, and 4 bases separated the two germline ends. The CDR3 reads CASSLLTSGANVLTF. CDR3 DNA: TGTGCCAGCAGTTTATTGACCTCTGGGGCCAACGTCCTGACTTTC.

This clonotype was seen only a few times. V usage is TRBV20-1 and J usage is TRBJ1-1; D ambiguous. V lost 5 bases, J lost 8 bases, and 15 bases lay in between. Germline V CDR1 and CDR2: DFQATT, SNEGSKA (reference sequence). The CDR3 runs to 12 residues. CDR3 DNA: TGCAGTGCTGAGATGGGTTTAAGGGAAGCTTTCTTT. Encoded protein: CSAEMGLREAFF.

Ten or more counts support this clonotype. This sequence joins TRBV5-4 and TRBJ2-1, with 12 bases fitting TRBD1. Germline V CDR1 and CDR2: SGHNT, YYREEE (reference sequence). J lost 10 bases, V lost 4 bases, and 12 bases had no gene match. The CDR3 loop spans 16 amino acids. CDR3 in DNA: TGTGCCAGCAGCCTAGGGACAGGGGGCGGAAGTGGAGAGCAGTTCTTC. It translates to CASSLGTGGGSGEQFF.

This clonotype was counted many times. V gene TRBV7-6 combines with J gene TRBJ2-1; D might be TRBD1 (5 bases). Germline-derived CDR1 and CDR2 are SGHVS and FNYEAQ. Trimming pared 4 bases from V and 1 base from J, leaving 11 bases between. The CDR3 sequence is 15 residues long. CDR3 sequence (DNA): TGTGCCAGCAGCTCCAGGGAAGGTTCCTACAATGAGCAGTTCTTC. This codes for CASSSREGSYNEQFF.

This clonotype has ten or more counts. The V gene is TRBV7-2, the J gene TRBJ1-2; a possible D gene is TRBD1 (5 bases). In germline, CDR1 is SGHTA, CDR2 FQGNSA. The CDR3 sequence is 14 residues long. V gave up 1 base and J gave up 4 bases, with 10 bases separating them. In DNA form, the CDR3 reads TGTGCCAGCAGCTTAGACAGGAATTCCTATGGCTACACCTTC. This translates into CASSLDRNSYGYTF.

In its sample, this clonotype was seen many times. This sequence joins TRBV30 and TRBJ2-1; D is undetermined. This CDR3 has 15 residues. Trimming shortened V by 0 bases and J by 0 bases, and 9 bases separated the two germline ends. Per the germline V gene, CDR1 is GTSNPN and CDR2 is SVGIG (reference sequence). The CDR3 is CAWSVRMSSYNEQFF. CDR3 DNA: TGTGCCTGGAGTGTACGGATGAGCTCCTACAATGAGCAGTTCTTC.

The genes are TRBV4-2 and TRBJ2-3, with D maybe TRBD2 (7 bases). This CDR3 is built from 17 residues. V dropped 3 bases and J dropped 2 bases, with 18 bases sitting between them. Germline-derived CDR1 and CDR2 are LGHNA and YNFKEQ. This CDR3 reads CASSQKIGGGNTDTQYF. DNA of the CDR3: TGTGCCAGCAGCCAGAAGATAGGGGGGGGGAACACAGATACGCAGTATTTT.

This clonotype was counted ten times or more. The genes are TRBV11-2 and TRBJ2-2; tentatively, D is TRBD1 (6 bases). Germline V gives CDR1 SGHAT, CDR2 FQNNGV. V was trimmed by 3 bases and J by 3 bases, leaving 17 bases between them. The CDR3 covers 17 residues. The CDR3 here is CASSFRGGRGDTGELFF. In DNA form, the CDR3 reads TGTGCCAGCAGCTTTCGTGGGGGCCGTGGGGACACCGGGGAGCTGTTTTTT. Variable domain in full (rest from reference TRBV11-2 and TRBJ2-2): EAGVAQSPRYKIIEKRQSVAFWCNPISGHATLYWYQQILGQGPKLLIQFQNNGVVDDSQLPKDRFSAERLKGVDSTLKIQPAKLEDSAVYLCASSFRGGRGDTGELFFGEGSRLTVL.

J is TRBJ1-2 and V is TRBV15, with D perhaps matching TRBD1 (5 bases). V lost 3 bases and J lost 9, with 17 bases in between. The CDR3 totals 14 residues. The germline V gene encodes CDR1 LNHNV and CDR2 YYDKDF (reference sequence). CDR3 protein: CATSRDGTAGSYTF. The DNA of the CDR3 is TGTGCCACCAGCAGGGATGGGACGGCCGGGAGCTACACCTTC. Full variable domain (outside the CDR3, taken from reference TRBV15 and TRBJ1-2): DAMVIQNPRYQVTQFGKPVTLSCSQTLNHNVMYWYQQKSSQAPKLLFHYYDKDFNNEADTPDNFQSRRPNTSFCFLDIRSPGLGDTAMYLCATSRDGTAGSYTFGSGTRLTVV.

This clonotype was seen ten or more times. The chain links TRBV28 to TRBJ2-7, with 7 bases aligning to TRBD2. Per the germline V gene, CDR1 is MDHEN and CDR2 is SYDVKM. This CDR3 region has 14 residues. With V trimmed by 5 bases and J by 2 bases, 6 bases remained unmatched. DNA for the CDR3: TGTGCCAGCAGTACGCCTAGCGGCACCTACGAGCAGTACTTC. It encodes CASSTPSGTYEQYF.

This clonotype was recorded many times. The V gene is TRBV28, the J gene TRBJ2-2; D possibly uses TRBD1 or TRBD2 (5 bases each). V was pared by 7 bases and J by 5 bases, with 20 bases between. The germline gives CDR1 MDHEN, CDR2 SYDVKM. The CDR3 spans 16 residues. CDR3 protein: CASTPIARWGTGELFF. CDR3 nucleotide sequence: TGTGCCAGCACCCCGATAGCTCGGTGGGGGACCGGGGAGCTGTTTTTT.

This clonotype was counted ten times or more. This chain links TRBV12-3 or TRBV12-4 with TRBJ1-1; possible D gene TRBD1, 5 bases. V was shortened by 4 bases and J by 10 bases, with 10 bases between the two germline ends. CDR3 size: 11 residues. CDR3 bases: TGTGCCAGCAGTTCAGGGTATCGAGCTTTCTTT. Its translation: CASSSGYRAFF.

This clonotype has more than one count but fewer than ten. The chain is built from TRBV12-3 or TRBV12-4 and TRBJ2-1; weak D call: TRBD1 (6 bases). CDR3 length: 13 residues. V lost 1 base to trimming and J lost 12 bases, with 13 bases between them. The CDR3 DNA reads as TGTGCCAGCAGTTTAGGAGGGGGACCGTGGCAGTTCTTC. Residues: CASSLGGGPWQFF.

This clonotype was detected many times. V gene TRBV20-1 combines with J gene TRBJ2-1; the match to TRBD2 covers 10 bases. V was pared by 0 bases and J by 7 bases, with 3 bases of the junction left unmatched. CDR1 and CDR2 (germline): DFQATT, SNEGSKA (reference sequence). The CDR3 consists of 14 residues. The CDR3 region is CSARDELAGNEQFF. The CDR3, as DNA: TGCAGTGCTAGAGATGAACTAGCGGGGAATGAGCAGTTCTTC.